These 31 T cell receptor beta chains came from one sample sequenced in a study of blood T cell repertoires in COVID-19. Assay used: immunoSEQ multiplex PCR; TCRdb lists only in-frame clones, some missing. The repertoire has around 220,000 clones, about 88% of them found once; the top ten carry 2% to 2.5%. Sequences were obtained from peripheral blood. These receptors were taken from a woman aged 40 to 55 who had recovered from COVID-19.

The sample holds one count of this clone. This sequence joins TRBV23-1 and TRBJ2-1; D may be TRBD2 (6 bases). TRBV23-1 belongs to the ORF category, with a function that is uncertain. The CDR3 extends over 17 amino acids. V dropped 0 bases and J dropped 6 bases, with 18 bases sitting between them. The CDR3 protein is CASSQSGLRLTRNEQFF. In DNA, the CDR3 is TGCGCCAGCAGTCAATCGGGACTCCGGCTTACCCGCAATGAGCAGTTCTTC.

The V and J genes are TRBV11-2 and TRBJ2-5; possibly TRBD1 for D (6 bases). Per germline, CDR1 SGHAT and CDR2 FQNNGV. This CDR3 is 15 amino acids long. V lost 1 base and J 3 bases, leaving 12 bases between the germline ends. The CDR3, as DNA: TGTGCCAGCAGCTTAGCTTCGCCAGGGGAAGAGACCCAGTACTTC. As protein: CASSLASPGEETQYF.

The gene calls are TRBV7-3 and TRBJ2-2, with TRBD2 matching over 15 bases. J lost 4 bases, V lost 2 bases, and 14 bases had no gene match. The CDR3 is 21 amino acids. Germline V CDR1 and CDR2: SGHTA, FQGTGA. The CDR3 region is CASSLVVVGLAGGRGTGELFF. CDR3 bases: TGTGCCAGCAGCTTAGTGGTCGTGGGACTAGCGGGAGGACGCGGCACCGGGGAGCTGTTTTTT.

This chain links TRBV19 with TRBJ2-4, with D possibly matching TRBD2 (5 bases). V dropped 3 bases and J dropped 1 base, with 13 bases sitting between them. Germline-derived CDR1 and CDR2 are LNHDA and SQIVND (reference sequence). This CDR3 has 16 residues. CDR3 in DNA: TGTGCCAGTAGTATTTCGGGATTTAGGGCCAAAAACATTCAGTACTTC. Its protein is CASSISGFRAKNIQYF.

CDR3 nucleotides: TGCAGCGTTAGAGCGGGAGGGGTGGCCGGGGAGCTGTTTTTT. Its protein is CSVRAGGVAGELFF. The chain couples TRBV29-1 to TRBJ2-2; TRBD2 matches 10 bases. Germline-derived CDR1 and CDR2 are SQVTM and ANQGSEA. J gave up 6 bases and V 5 bases, and 6 bases lay outside the gene matches. The CDR3 has 14 residues.

The genes are TRBV7-9 and TRBJ2-5, with D unclear. CDR3 length: 15 residues. In germline, CDR1 is SEHNR, CDR2 FQNEAQ (reference sequence). V dropped 5 bases and J dropped 2 bases, with 15 bases sitting between them. Here the CDR3 reads CASSIQGRQQETQYF. The CDR3 DNA reads as TGTGCCAGCAGCATACAAGGAAGACAACAAGAGACCCAGTACTTC.

The rearrangement joins TRBV27 to TRBJ2-3, with 8 bases lining up with TRBD2. The CDR3 loop spans 15 amino acids. The germline V gene has CDR1 MNHEY and CDR2 SMNVEV (reference sequence). The CDR3 DNA is TGTGCAGCTTCGCGGGGGGCTTACTACACAGATACGCAGTATTTT. Amino acids: CAASRGAYYTDTQYF.

The chain carries TRBV4-2 and TRBJ2-7; the match to TRBD1 covers 7 bases. Germline V gene lookup returns CDR1 LGHNA and CDR2 YNFKEQ. The trim removed 1 base at V and 2 bases at J, leaving 8 bases unmatched. The CDR3 length is 16 residues. The CDR3, as DNA: TGTGCCAGCAGCCAAGCTGCTGACAGGGTCACCTACGAGCAGTACTTC. It translates to CASSQAADRVTYEQYF.

This clone was seen more than once but under ten times. This chain links TRBV27 with TRBJ2-1; tentative D call: TRBD1 (6 bases). Trimming took 5 bases from V and 4 from J, leaving 12 bases between them. The CDR3 consists of 14 residues. Germline V gene data show CDR1 as MNHEY and CDR2 as SMNVEV (reference sequence). The CDR3 DNA is TGTGCCAGCAGTCCGCAGGACAGATACAATGAGCAGTTCTTC. Translation gives CASSPQDRYNEQFF.

J is TRBJ2-7 and V is TRBV7-2, with 10 bases aligning to TRBD1. CDR3 length: 15 residues. CDR1 and CDR2 from the germline V gene are SGHTA and FQGNSA. Trimming removed 1 base from V and 4 bases from J; junction bases left unmatched: 4. The CDR3 DNA reads as TGTGCCAGCAGCTTAGAGGGACAGGGGATTTACGAGCAGTACTTC. Its protein product is CASSLEGQGIYEQYF.

This chain uses TRBV15 with TRBJ2-1; 12 nucleotides align to TRBD2. Per the germline V gene, CDR1 is LNHNV and CDR2 is YYDKDF (reference sequence). V lost 1 base and J lost 6; bases outside the gene matches: 4. The CDR3 consists of 16 residues. The CDR3 coding sequence is TGTGCCACCAGCAGAGGAGGGACTAGCGGGCCCAATGAGCAGTTCTTC. This sequence encodes CATSRGGTSGPNEQFF.

The J gene is TRBJ1-5, the V gene TRBV30; 7 positions match TRBD1. The V and J ends lost 1 base and 2 bases, in that order; junction bases with no gene match: 8. Germline V lookup: CDR1 GTSNPN, CDR2 SVGIG (reference sequence). The CDR3 covers 16 residues. Written as DNA, the CDR3 is TGTGCCTGGAGTGCCGACAGGGTGGATGGCAATCAGCCCCAGCATTTT. Its protein is CAWSADRVDGNQPQHF.

The sample holds a few counts of this clone. J is TRBJ2-7 and V is TRBV19; 11 positions match TRBD2. The V segment lost 4 bases and the J segment 0 bases; nucleotides outside the gene matches: 11. Germline lookup yields CDR1 LNHDA and CDR2 SQIVND (reference sequence). This CDR3 region has 18 residues. In nucleotides, the CDR3 is TGTGCCAGTAGTACAAGTTTAGCGGGAGGGGCTAGCTCCTACGAGCAGTACTTC. This sequence encodes CASSTSLAGGASSYEQYF.

The V and J genes are TRBV11-3 and TRBJ2-1; tentatively, D is TRBD1 (5 bases). Germline CDR1 SGHNT, CDR2 YENEEA. Trimming left V 5 bases short and J 9 bases short, with 14 bases between. The CDR3 length is 13 residues. The CDR3 loop is CASSPGDQGEQFF. The DNA for the CDR3 is TGTGCCAGCAGCCCCGGAGATCAGGGTGAGCAGTTCTTC.

The chain is built from TRBV7-9 and TRBJ2-1; 7 nucleotides line up with TRBD2. After removal of 4 bases from V and 0 bases from J, the junction contained 6 bases not matched to a gene. The germline gives CDR1 SEHNR, CDR2 FQNEAQ (reference sequence). The CDR3 consists of 16 residues. This chain's CDR3 is CASSSPERDSYNEQFF. The CDR3 DNA sequence: TGTGCCAGCAGCTCACCCGAGCGGGACTCCTACAATGAGCAGTTCTTC.

This clone appeared once. The chain's CDR3 is CSASAPGRDTGELFF. The DNA for the CDR3 is TGCAGCGCATCAGCCCCGGGGAGGGACACCGGGGAGCTGTTTTTT. This chain joins TRBV29-1 and TRBJ2-2; 7 bases align to TRBD2. J was trimmed by 3 bases and V by 7 bases; bases with no gene match: 11. CDR3 length: 15 amino acids. Germline V gene data show CDR1 as SQVTM and CDR2 as ANQGSEA.

This chain links TRBV29-1 with TRBJ2-7, with D perhaps matching TRBD1 (5 bases). Germline values: CDR1 SQVTM, CDR2 ANQGSEA. The CDR3 contains 13 residues. The V gene lost 4 bases and the J gene lost 6 bases, with 16 bases spanning the gap. For the CDR3, the DNA is TGCAGCGTTGTATTACAGGTTAGGGCCGAGCAGTACTTC. Translating it yields CSVVLQVRAEQYF.

CDR3 DNA sequence: TGTGCCAGCAGTGAAGCGTGGACAGGGCGAACTGGGGCCAACGTCCTGACTTTC. Protein sequence: CASSEAWTGRTGANVLTF. The chain is built from TRBV6-1 and TRBJ2-6; 8 nucleotides match TRBD1. In germline, CDR1 is MNHNS, CDR2 SASEGT. The junction had 6 bases not matched to a gene; V was cut back by 0 bases and J by 2 bases. This CDR3 region has 18 residues.

The chain has TRBV20-1 and TRBJ2-7; maybe TRBD2 (7 bases). Per the germline V gene, CDR1 is DFQATT and CDR2 is SNEGSKA (reference sequence). The CDR3 is made up of 13 amino acids. V lost 3 bases, J lost 6 bases, and 15 bases lay in between. DNA of the CDR3: TGCAGTGCTAGTAAGGAGAGGGGGGGCGAGCAGTACTTC. Protein product: CSASKERGGEQYF.

Remarks on this clone: Other DNA sequences in the same sample also yield this CDR3. The V gene is TRBV10-3, the J gene TRBJ2-7; 7 nucleotides line up with TRBD1. CDR1 ENHRY and CDR2 SYGVKD come from the germline V gene. V lost 0 bases, J lost 2 bases, and 4 bases stayed unmatched. The CDR3 has 15 amino acids. The CDR3 DNA is TGTGCCATCAGTGAGTCCGCAGGGGGAACCTACGAGCAGTACTTC. This translates into CAISESAGGTYEQYF.

V and J are TRBV21-1 and TRBJ2-7; the DNA was not used to check the table's D call, TRBD2. TRBV21-1 is reported as a pseudogene. The CDR3 covers 16 residues. The chain's CDR3 is CASSKGTSGNYYEQYF. DNA for the CDR3: TGTGCCAGCAGCAAAGGGACTAGCGGGAACTATTACGAGCAGTACTTC.

This clone was counted only a few times. The chain links TRBV2 to TRBJ1-2; 10 bases align to TRBD1. Germline V gene lookup returns CDR1 SNHLY and CDR2 FYNNEI. The CDR3 contains 14 residues. V shed 5 bases, J shed 7 bases, and the junction held 7 bases outside the gene matches. The CDR3 is CASSPTGGVSGYTF. CDR3 DNA: TGTGCCAGCAGTCCGACAGGGGGCGTTTCTGGCTACACCTTC. The whole variable domain, filled in from reference TRBV2 and TRBJ1-2, reads EPEVTQTPSHQVTQMGQEVILRCVPISNHLYFYWYRQILGQKVEFLVSFYNNEISEKSEIFDDQFSVERPDGSNFTLKIRSTKLEDSAMYFCASSPTGGVSGYTFGSGTRLTVV.

This clone appeared a single time. The chain links TRBV7-8 to TRBJ2-7; 14 bases fit TRBD2. Germline loops: CDR1 SGHVS, CDR2 FQNEAQ. The CDR3 is 17 residues long. Losses at the gene ends were 5 bases for V and 2 bases for J; bases not matched to a gene: 8. This CDR3 reads CASSAGTSGSDPYEQYF. CDR3 bases: TGTGCCAGCAGCGCTGGGACTAGCGGGAGCGACCCCTACGAGCAGTACTTC.

The V and J genes are TRBV5-6 and TRBJ1-3, with 7 bases that match TRBD1. This CDR3 is 17 amino acids long. Trimming cost V 1 base and J 4 bases; bases outside gene matches: 11. Germline V CDR1 and CDR2: SGHDT, YYEEEE. The DNA of the CDR3 is TGTGCCAGCAGCTTGCCGCCCAACAGGGGCCCAGGAAACACCATATATTTT. Its protein product is CASSLPPNRGPGNTIYF. The full variable domain, in which reference TRBV5-6 and TRBJ1-3 provide the parts outside the CDR3, is DAGVTQSPTHLIKTRGQQVTLRCSPKSGHDTVSWYQQALGQGPQFIFQYYEEEERQRGNFPDRFSGHQFPNYSSELNVNALLLGDSALYLCASSLPPNRGPGNTIYFGEGSWLTVV.

V gene TRBV19 combines with J gene TRBJ2-1; D might be TRBD1 (5 bases). The germline V gene encodes CDR1 LNHDA and CDR2 SQIVND (reference sequence). Trimming cost V 2 bases and J 4 bases, with 9 bases left between them. The CDR3 is made up of 14 amino acids. CDR3 loop: CASSIKGVYNEQFF. The CDR3 DNA follows: TGTGCCAGTAGTATAAAAGGGGTATACAATGAGCAGTTCTTC.

The chain links TRBV18 to TRBJ2-1; TRBD2 matches at 10 bases. CDR1 is KGHSH and CDR2 is LQKENI in the germline V gene. With V trimmed by 0 bases and J by 7 bases, 15 bases remained unmatched. The CDR3 consists of 19 residues. Here the CDR3 DNA reads TGTGCCAGCTCACCACCGACGACTAGCGGGTCCAAAGGGAGGAATGAGCAGTTCTTC. Its translation: CASSPPTTSGSKGRNEQFF.

The chain carries TRBV19 and TRBJ2-1, with TRBD2 matching over 8 bases. Per the germline V gene, CDR1 is LNHDA and CDR2 is SQIVND (reference sequence). The CDR3 is made up of 16 amino acids. The ends lost 1 base at V and 2 bases at J; junction bases unmatched: 4. The CDR3 DNA is TGTGCCAGTAGTATAGGGACTAGCCTTGCCTACAATGAGCAGTTCTTC. It translates to CASSIGTSLAYNEQFF.

This clone has ten or more counts. J is TRBJ1-5 and V is TRBV7-8; D might be TRBD1 (5 bases). Germline V lookup: CDR1 SGHVS, CDR2 FQNEAQ. This CDR3 spans 13 amino acids. V lost 5 bases, J lost 6 bases, and 11 bases lay in between. CDR3 sequence: CASSETQGQPQHF. CDR3 in DNA: TGTGCCAGCAGCGAAACCCAGGGTCAGCCCCAGCATTTT.

This rearrangement joins TRBV18 to TRBJ2-7; 11 bases line up with TRBD1. Trimming took 3 bases from V and 7 from J; bases not matched to a gene: 11. The length of the CDR3 is 16 residues. Germline V gene sequence: CDR1 KGHSH, CDR2 LQKENI. In DNA, the CDR3 is TGTGCCAGCTCACCCCTCGGACAGGGGGCGCCGAAGGAGCAGTACTTC. Its translation: CASSPLGQGAPKEQYF.

The chain employs TRBV11-3 and TRBJ2-5; 8 positions agree with TRBD1. The CDR3 spans 15 residues. In germline, CDR1 is SGHNT, CDR2 YENEEA. J gave up 5 bases and V 5 bases, and 10 bases lay outside the gene matches. CDR3 sequence reads: CASSPVDRATETQYF. In nucleotides, the CDR3 is TGTGCCAGCAGCCCAGTGGACAGGGCTACTGAGACCCAGTACTTC.

This clone was seen just once. The chain carries TRBV5-1 and TRBJ2-5; 8 nucleotides match TRBD2. Germline V gene data show CDR1 as SGHRS and CDR2 as YFSETQ. The CDR3 consists of 16 residues. The V segment lost 3 bases and the J segment 2 bases; nucleotides outside the gene matches: 9. CDR3 sequence (DNA): TGCGCCAGCAGCTCTCGGACTAGCAGTAGGCAAGAGACCCAGTACTTC. It is translated as CASSSRTSSRQETQYF.